This is a list of T cell receptor beta chains from one sample in a study of T cells after yellow fever vaccination. Using its own MiXCR run on the 5' RACE reads, TCRdb lists one record per CDR3 protein. The sample carries hundreds of thousands of distinct CDR3 sequences, 15% to 20% recorded once. Source: PBMCs, taken 15 days after the yellow fever booster vaccination. These receptors all come from a man aged 25 to 40 who received the YFV17D yellow fever vaccine. Each CDR3 is given with its conserved first and last residue.

v_call cdr3_length cdr3_aa
TRBV6-1 15 CASTQGASGANVLTF
TRBV29-1 12 CSAGMGLETQYF
TRBV2 11 CASRYSYEQYF
TRBV7-9 12 CATGRGSYEQYF
TRBV4-3 15 CASSQGLAKNNEQFF
TRBV29-1 13 CSVNPGGTDTQYF
TRBV6-2/TRBV6-3 15 CASSYRDNSNQPQHF
TRBV11-2 15 CASSLDWVRSYEQYF
TRBV5-1 14 CASSGGQAYNEQFF
TRBV24-1 14 CATTPTTGADTQYF
TRBV12-3/TRBV12-4 13 CASSLWGAETQYF
TRBV6-1 14 CASTLLQGTGELFF
TRBV5-8 14 CASSLAQGHTEAFF
TRBV20-1 15 CSARGLLRGSYEQYF
TRBV20-1 12 CSARESNQPQHF
TRBV12-3/TRBV12-4 17 CASSSGQGIGRNQPQHF
TRBV21-1 17 CASSKAEDREENQPQHF
TRBV5-5 16 CASSPDRPAANEKLFF
TRBV4-1 15 CASSQEEGGTGELFF
TRBV12-3/TRBV12-4 14 CASTPSRTGDGYTF
TRBV10-2 14 CASSVSGKGYEQYF
TRBV2 13 CASSVEKGYTQYF
TRBV5-1 16 CASSLGSRILKETQYF